This section outlines one TCR beta chain sequence together with its context. Germline lookup yields CDR1 SGDLS and CDR2 YYNGEE. The CDR3 loop spans 17 amino acids. V gave up 4 bases and J gave up 7 bases, with 21 bases separating them. This sample was taken from a study of control samples from healthy donors and cancer patients. Using immunoSEQ multiplex PCR, the repertoire was profiled, and TCRdb retains in-frame clones only, with some absent. The data show about 39,000 clones, around 83% seen once. Sequenced input: PBMCs. The sequence came from a woman aged 55-70 years with lung cancer. The chain recombines TRBV9 with TRBJ1-6; possible D gene TRBD1, 6 bases. The CDR3 loop reads CASSPWGGGPSNSPLHF. CDR3 coding DNA: TGTGCCAGCAGCCCGTGGGGAGGGGGGCCCTCCAATTCACCCCTCCACTTT.